A selection of T cell receptor beta chains follows, all from one sample in a study of T cells after yellow fever vaccination. TCRdb redid the calling of the 5' RACE reads with MiXCR, one entry per CDR3 protein. The data hold around 260,000 distinct CDR3 sequences, with over 4.5% observed a single time. Sequenced here: CD4+ T cells sorted from PBMCs, sampled on the day of the yellow fever booster vaccination. The receptors were gathered from a man between 18 and 35 years old who received the YFV17D yellow fever vaccine. Each CDR3 is given with its conserved first and last residue. The D gene is left open where the match is weak.

D gene: .
J gene: TRBJ1-2
V gene: TRBV28
CDR3 protein: CASSFPAFNYGYTF

D gene: .
J gene: TRBJ2-3
V gene: TRBV7-3
CDR3 protein: CASSLTNTDTQYF

D gene: TRBD2
J gene: TRBJ2-5
V gene: TRBV20-1
CDR3 protein: CSAREGSGGPLRTQYF

D gene: .
J gene: TRBJ2-5
V gene: TRBV4-1
CDR3 protein: CASSPRGHQETQYF

D gene: .
J gene: TRBJ1-4
V gene: TRBV20-1
CDR3 protein: CSARDNGDGVREKLFF

D gene: .
J gene: TRBJ2-4
V gene: TRBV19
CDR3 protein: CASSRADIQYF

D gene: TRBD1
J gene: TRBJ1-1
V gene: TRBV7-9
CDR3 protein: CASSLTGQETEAFF

D gene: .
J gene: TRBJ1-1
V gene: TRBV7-9
CDR3 protein: CASSLGGGWETEAFF

D gene: .
J gene: TRBJ2-3
V gene: TRBV30
CDR3 protein: CAWSVKGSDTQYF

D gene: .
J gene: TRBJ2-3
V gene: TRBV5-6
CDR3 protein: CASRWTIFTDTQYF

D gene: .
J gene: TRBJ1-5
V gene: TRBV30
CDR3 protein: CAWSIGGLSNQPQHF

D gene: .
J gene: TRBJ1-1
V gene: TRBV20-1
CDR3 protein: CSASGAYTEAFF

D gene: .
J gene: TRBJ2-1
V gene: TRBV20-1
CDR3 protein: CSARGLFNEQFF

D gene: .
J gene: TRBJ2-3
V gene: TRBV9
CDR3 protein: CASSVGQGLTDTQYF

D gene: TRBD2
J gene: TRBJ2-3
V gene: TRBV15
CDR3 protein: CATSRSAGGLRTQYF

D gene: .
J gene: TRBJ2-3
V gene: TRBV12-3/TRBV12-4
CDR3 protein: CASSSLFRRGGSSTDTQYF

D gene: .
J gene: TRBJ1-6
V gene: TRBV20-1
CDR3 protein: CSASRQDGSSYNSPLHF

D gene: TRBD1
J gene: TRBJ2-7
V gene: TRBV6-5
CDR3 protein: CASSYDTGAYEQYF

D gene: .
J gene: TRBJ2-1
V gene: TRBV20-1
CDR3 protein: CSADRVMGADEQFF

D gene: TRBD1
J gene: TRBJ2-1
V gene: TRBV6-2/TRBV6-3
CDR3 protein: CASRDRGENEQFF

D gene: .
J gene: TRBJ2-2
V gene: TRBV12-3/TRBV12-4
CDR3 protein: CASSYNADTGELFF

D gene: .
J gene: TRBJ2-3
V gene: TRBV6-2/TRBV6-3
CDR3 protein: CASSYSAGSTDTQYF

D gene: .
J gene: TRBJ1-4
V gene: TRBV10-2
CDR3 protein: CASSVDSREKLFF

D gene: .
J gene: TRBJ1-1
V gene: TRBV30
CDR3 protein: CAWVRGPNTEAFF

D gene: .
J gene: TRBJ1-5
V gene: TRBV6-1
CDR3 protein: CASRESNQPQHF

D gene: TRBD1
J gene: TRBJ1-3
V gene: TRBV4-3
CDR3 protein: CASSLDISGQGGNTIYF

D gene: TRBD2
J gene: TRBJ2-5
V gene: TRBV10-2
CDR3 protein: CASRRGLAGARRETQYF

D gene: .
J gene: TRBJ1-2
V gene: TRBV20-1
CDR3 protein: CSATGIGYGYTF

D gene: .
J gene: TRBJ1-4
V gene: TRBV7-9
CDR3 protein: CASSWGGANEKLFF

D gene: .
J gene: TRBJ1-1
V gene: TRBV6-6
CDR3 protein: CASRPQGNTEAFF

D gene: .
J gene: TRBJ2-3
V gene: TRBV18
CDR3 protein: CASSPGDPQYF

D gene: TRBD2
J gene: TRBJ2-2
V gene: TRBV9
CDR3 protein: CASSVGAGRAGELFF

D gene: TRBD1
J gene: TRBJ2-1
V gene: TRBV5-1
CDR3 protein: CASSLAPGGSNEQFF

D gene: .
J gene: TRBJ2-5
V gene: TRBV6-6
CDR3 protein: CASSYSYGGQETQYF

D gene: .
J gene: TRBJ2-7
V gene: TRBV7-9
CDR3 protein: CASSPIGYEQYF

D gene: .
J gene: TRBJ2-1
V gene: TRBV28
CDR3 protein: CASNILGNEQFF

D gene: .
J gene: TRBJ1-4
V gene: TRBV5-1
CDR3 protein: CASSFDEKLFF

D gene: .
J gene: TRBJ1-1
V gene: TRBV10-3
CDR3 protein: CAISESAGTEAFF

D gene: .
J gene: TRBJ1-5
V gene: TRBV5-1
CDR3 protein: CASSPRGGSYNQPQHF

D gene: TRBD1
J gene: TRBJ2-2
V gene: TRBV2
CDR3 protein: CAIRDFGQGDGELFF

D gene: TRBD1
J gene: TRBJ2-7
V gene: TRBV13
CDR3 protein: CASSPRGQAFYEQYF

D gene: .
J gene: TRBJ2-3
V gene: TRBV7-9
CDR3 protein: CASSFADPQYF

D gene: .
J gene: TRBJ1-1
V gene: TRBV18
CDR3 protein: CASSPPLREASVEAFF

D gene: TRBD2
J gene: TRBJ2-3
V gene: TRBV4-3
CDR3 protein: CASSQDLGTSGGTDTQYF

D gene: TRBD1
J gene: TRBJ2-5
V gene: TRBV12-3/TRBV12-4
CDR3 protein: CASSFTGGMETQYF

D gene: .
J gene: TRBJ1-6
V gene: TRBV5-6
CDR3 protein: CASSLYSSQSPLHF

D gene: .
J gene: TRBJ1-2
V gene: TRBV12-3/TRBV12-4
CDR3 protein: CASSVHAGTPGDRGYTF

D gene: .
J gene: TRBJ1-6
V gene: TRBV6-6
CDR3 protein: CASSYSELDRSPLHF

D gene: .
J gene: TRBJ1-4
V gene: TRBV5-1
CDR3 protein: CASSLQRSPNEKLFF

D gene: .
J gene: TRBJ2-2
V gene: TRBV6-2/TRBV6-3
CDR3 protein: CASSMPTGNTGELFF

D gene: TRBD2
J gene: TRBJ2-3
V gene: TRBV6-2/TRBV6-3
CDR3 protein: CASKLAGRIADTQYF

D gene: .
J gene: TRBJ2-2
V gene: TRBV25-1
CDR3 protein: CATGGEGKFGGELFF

D gene: TRBD1
J gene: TRBJ1-1
V gene: TRBV7-9
CDR3 protein: CASSARTGGDELEAFF

D gene: TRBD2
J gene: TRBJ2-3
V gene: TRBV7-2
CDR3 protein: CASSFRPGGGSSTDTQYF

D gene: .
J gene: TRBJ2-7
V gene: TRBV11-2
CDR3 protein: CASSLYYNTYEQYF

D gene: TRBD1
J gene: TRBJ2-3
V gene: TRBV19
CDR3 protein: CASSTDRGTDTQYF

D gene: TRBD1
J gene: TRBJ1-2
V gene: TRBV7-2
CDR3 protein: CASSSRYSGGDGYTF

D gene: TRBD1
J gene: TRBJ2-3
V gene: TRBV7-3
CDR3 protein: CASSLRTGQGTDTQYF

D gene: .
J gene: TRBJ1-1
V gene: TRBV20-1
CDR3 protein: CSASAGMNTEAFF